The sequence of this T cell receptor beta chain was determined in a study of vaccination effects on CD4 cells after COVID-19. Germline V CDR1 and CDR2: LGHDT, YNNKEL (reference sequence). V dropped 0 bases and J dropped 0; count of bases not matched to a gene: 3. The CDR3 has 16 amino acids. Culturing for more than 9 days preceded CD4+ T cell isolation. Vaccine recipients, nucleocapsid antibody negative, had no prior SARS-CoV-2 infection. In regard to this clone: Antigen specificity is unknown.

Measured with immunoSEQ multiplex PCR; TCRdb has only the in-frame clones, and not every one. This sample has tens of thousands of clones, with 55% to 75% found just once. The receptor was isolated from a human donor who received a COVID-19 vaccine. The gene calls are TRBV3-1 (or the pseudogene TRBV3-2) and TRBJ2-5; 8 positions agree with TRBD1. This material consisted of CD4+ T cells from PBMCs cultured without peptide, taken before COVID-19 vaccination. The CDR3 bases are TGTGCCAGCAGCCAAGACGGGACAGGCTACCAAGAGACCCAGTACTTC. Protein: CASSQDGTGYQETQYF.